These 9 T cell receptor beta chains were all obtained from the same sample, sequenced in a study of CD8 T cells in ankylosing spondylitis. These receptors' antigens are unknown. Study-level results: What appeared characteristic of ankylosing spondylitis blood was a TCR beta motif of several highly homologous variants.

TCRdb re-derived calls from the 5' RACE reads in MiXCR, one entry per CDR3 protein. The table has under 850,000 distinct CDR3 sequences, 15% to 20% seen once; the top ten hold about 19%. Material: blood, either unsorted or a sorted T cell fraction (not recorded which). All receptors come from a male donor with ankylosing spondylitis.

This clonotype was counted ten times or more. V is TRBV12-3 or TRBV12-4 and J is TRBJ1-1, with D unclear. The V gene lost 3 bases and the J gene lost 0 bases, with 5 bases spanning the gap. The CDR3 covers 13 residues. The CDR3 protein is CASSFSVNTEAFF. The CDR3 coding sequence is TGTGCCAGCAGTTTTTCGGTGAACACTGAAGCTTTCTTT.

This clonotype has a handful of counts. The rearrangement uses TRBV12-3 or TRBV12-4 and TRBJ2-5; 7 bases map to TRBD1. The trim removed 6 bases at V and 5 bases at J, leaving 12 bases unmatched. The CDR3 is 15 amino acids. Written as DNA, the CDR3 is TGTGCCAGCAGCCGCGGTTCGGGACAGTTGGAGACCCAGTACTTC. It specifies CASSRGSGQLETQYF.

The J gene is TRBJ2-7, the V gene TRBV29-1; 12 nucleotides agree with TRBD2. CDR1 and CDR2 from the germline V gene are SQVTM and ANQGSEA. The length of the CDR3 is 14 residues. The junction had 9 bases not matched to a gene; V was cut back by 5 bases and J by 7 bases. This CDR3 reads CSVQLAGGPGEQYF. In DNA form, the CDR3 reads TGCAGCGTTCAACTAGCGGGAGGACCGGGGGAGCAGTACTTC.

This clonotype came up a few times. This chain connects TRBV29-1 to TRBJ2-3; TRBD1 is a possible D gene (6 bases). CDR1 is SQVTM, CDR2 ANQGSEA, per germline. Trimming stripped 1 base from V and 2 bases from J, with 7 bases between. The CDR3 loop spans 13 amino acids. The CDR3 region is CSVEGGPTDTQYF. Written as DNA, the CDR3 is TGCAGCGTTGAAGGGGGGCCCACAGATACGCAGTATTTT.

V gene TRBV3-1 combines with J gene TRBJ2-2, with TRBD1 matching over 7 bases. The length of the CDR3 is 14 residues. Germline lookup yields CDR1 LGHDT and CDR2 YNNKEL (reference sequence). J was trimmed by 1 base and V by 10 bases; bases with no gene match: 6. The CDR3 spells CATNRGQNTGELFF. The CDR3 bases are TGTGCCACCAACAGGGGTCAGAACACCGGGGAGCTGTTTTTT.

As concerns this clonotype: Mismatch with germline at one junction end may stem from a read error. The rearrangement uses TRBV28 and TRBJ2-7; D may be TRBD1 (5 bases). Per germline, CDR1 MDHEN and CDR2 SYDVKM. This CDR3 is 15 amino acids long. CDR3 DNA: TGTGCCAGCAGTTTGGTAACAGGCGGCTCCTACGATCAGTACTTC. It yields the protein CASSLVTGGSYDQYF.

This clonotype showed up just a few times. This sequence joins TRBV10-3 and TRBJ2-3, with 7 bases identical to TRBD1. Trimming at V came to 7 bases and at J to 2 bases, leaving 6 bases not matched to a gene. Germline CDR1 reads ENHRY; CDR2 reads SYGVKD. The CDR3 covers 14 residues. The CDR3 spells CAINEGAYTDTQYF. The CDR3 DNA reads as TGTGCCATCAACGAGGGGGCCTACACAGATACGCAGTATTTT.

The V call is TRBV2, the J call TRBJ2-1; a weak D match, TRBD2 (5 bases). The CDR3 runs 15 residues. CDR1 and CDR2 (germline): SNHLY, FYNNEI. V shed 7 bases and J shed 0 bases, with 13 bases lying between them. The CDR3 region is CASKAGLSSYNEQFF. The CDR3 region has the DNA TGTGCCAGCAAGGCCGGACTGAGCTCCTACAATGAGCAGTTCTTC. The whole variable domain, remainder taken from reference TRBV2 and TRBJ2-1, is EPEVTQTPSHQVTQMGQEVILRCVPISNHLYFYWYRQILGQKVEFLVSFYNNEISEKSEIFDDQFSVERPDGSNFTLKIRSTKLEDSAMYFCASKAGLSSYNEQFFGPGTRLTVL.

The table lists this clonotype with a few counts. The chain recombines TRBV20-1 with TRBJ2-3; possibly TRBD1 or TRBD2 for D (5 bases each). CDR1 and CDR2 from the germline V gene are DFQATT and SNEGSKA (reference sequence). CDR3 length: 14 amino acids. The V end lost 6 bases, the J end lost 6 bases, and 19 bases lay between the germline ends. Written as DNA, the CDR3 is TGCAGTGCCCGGGACGGAGCCACCTTGGATACGCAGTATTTT. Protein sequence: CSARDGATLDTQYF.